What follows describes a single T cell receptor beta chain. TCRdb itself ran the 5' RACE reads through MiXCR, one entry per CDR3 protein. The repertoire holds roughly 700,000 distinct CDR3 sequences, with approximately 9% as singletons. This sample is drawn from a study of identical twins. This CDR3 comprises 14 residues. Germline V gene sequence: CDR1 DFQATT, CDR2 SNEGSKA (reference sequence). Trimming at V came to 5 bases and at J to 6 bases, leaving 9 bases not matched to a gene. This sample was shared with a second study, whose subject was yellow fever vaccine responses in identical twins.

The clonotype was recovered from a woman in her late teens or twenties in good health. The chain combines TRBV20-1 with TRBJ2-4; TRBD1 matches 8 bases. Sequencing input: PBMCs. DNA of the CDR3: TGCAGTGCTCCCGTGGGGGACAGGCTAAACATTCAGTACTTC. The encoded protein is CSAPVGDRLNIQYF.